The clone carrying this T cell receptor beta chain was detected a few times. Its specificity is not known. Study-wide results and caveats: The larger cohort examined one V-J beta rearrangement, not whole repertoires. Tumor memory CD4+ T cell TCR gene usage was found to cluster with blood and lymph node memory CD4+ cells and with lymph node naive CD4+ cells. Tumor Tregs overlapped most with tumor, then blood, naive CD4+ cells.

Full-length variable regions came from constant-region reverse primers plus semi-nested Nested Universal Primer A PCR. TCRdb re-derived calls from the 5' RACE reads in MiXCR, one entry per CDR3 protein. Of about 11,000 distinct CDR3 sequences listed, around 28% are singletons. Treg sorting used a CD4+CD25+CD127-/low gate. CDR3 length: 14 residues. Trimming shortened V by 5 bases and J by 7 bases, and 18 bases separated the two germline ends. CDR1 and CDR2 (germline): SGHVS, FQNEAQ. Sequenced: Tregs sorted from a lymph node. The receptor was isolated from a female donor with breast cancer. The rearrangement uses TRBV7-8 and TRBJ2-7, with TRBD2 as a possible D gene (6 bases). CDR3 sequence reads: CASSLQGPAGEQYF. The CDR3 DNA reads TGTGCCAGCAGCCTCCAAGGTCCGGCGGGGGAGCAGTACTTC.